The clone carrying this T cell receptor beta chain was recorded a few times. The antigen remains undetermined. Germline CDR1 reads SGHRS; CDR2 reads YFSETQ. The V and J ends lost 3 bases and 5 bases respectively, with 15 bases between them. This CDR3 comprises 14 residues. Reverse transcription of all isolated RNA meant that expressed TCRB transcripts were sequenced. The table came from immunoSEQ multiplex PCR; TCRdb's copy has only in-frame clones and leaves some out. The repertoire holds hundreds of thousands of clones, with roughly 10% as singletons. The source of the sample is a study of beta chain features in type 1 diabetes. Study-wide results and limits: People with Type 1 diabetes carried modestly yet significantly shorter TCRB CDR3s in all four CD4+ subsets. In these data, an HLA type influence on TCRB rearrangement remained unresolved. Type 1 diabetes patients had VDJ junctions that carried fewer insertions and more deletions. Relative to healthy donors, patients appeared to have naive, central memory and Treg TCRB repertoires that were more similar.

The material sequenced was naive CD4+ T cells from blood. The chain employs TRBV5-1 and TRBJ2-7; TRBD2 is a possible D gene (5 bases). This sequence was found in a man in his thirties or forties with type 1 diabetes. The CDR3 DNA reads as TGCGCCAGCAGCTCCGGGATTCTCGGCCACGAGCAGTACTTC. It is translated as CASSSGILGHEQYF.